There are a few counts of the clone carrying this T cell receptor (beta chain). Time point in this sample: patch test 1, 2 weeks after DPC sensitization. The treatment denotes: therapeutic diphenylcyclopropenone sensitization with weekly scalp DPC. These data come from a study of human T cells and chemical hapten exposure. Study-level background: For sensitization, 2% DPC was applied to an approximately 2 cm by approximately 2 cm patch of upper inner arm skin. Patch tests of 0.01% DPC on the upper back were read at 6 days.

Individual cDNA molecules had unique molecular identifiers attached to them by the library. One entry per CDR3 protein, called by TCRdb with MiXCR from the RACE reads. The sample has some 340,000 distinct CDR3 sequences; around 7% are singletons. The sequence came from a woman aged 18-29 years with alopecia areata. Some clones in this sample may be carry-over from other donors' samples. Sequencing used whole blood, obtained in connection with sensitization to the hapten diphenylcyclopropenone (DPC).

The CDR3: CASSRSTGTDRTHQPQHF. CDR3 in DNA: TGTGCCAGCAGCCGCTCGACGGGGACCGACAGGACTCATCAGCCCCAGCATTTT. This sequence joins TRBV4-2 and TRBJ1-5; tentatively, D is TRBD1 (6 bases). Looked up from germline, CDR1 is LGHNA and CDR2 is YNFKEQ. With 4 bases removed from V and 5 bases from J, the gap between germline ends came to 24 bases. The CDR3 has 18 residues.